Sequencing of this TCR beta chain was carried out in a study of T-cell reconstitution after alpha-beta-depleted transplantation in children. During its preparation, the TCRbeta library received unique molecular identifiers. TCRdb recomputed calls from the PCR reads with MiXCR, one row per CDR3 protein. The sample has roughly 500,000 distinct CDR3 sequences, around 13% seen once. This clonotype occurred many times. The V and J ends lost 5 bases and 7 bases respectively, with 17 bases between them. CDR3 length: 13 amino acids. Germline CDR1 is SQVTM and CDR2 is ANQGSEA. V gene TRBV29-1 combines with J gene TRBJ1-2; D not certain. The TCR sequence derives from a human donor who donated a stem cell graft to a child with combined immunodeficiency. The specimen was PBMCs from the stem cell graft donor, collected from the stem cell graft. CDR3 residues: CSVHEEWPSGYTF. As DNA, the CDR3 is TGCAGCGTTCACGAAGAGTGGCCCTCTGGCTACACCTTC.